A selection of T cell receptor beta chains follows, all from one sample in a study of shared clonotypes between healthy human individuals. Sequencing used immunoSEQ multiplex PCR; TCRdb keeps in-frame clones, though not all of them. Of around 2,000,000 clones in the sample, about 95% were seen once. Sequencing used naive CD4+ T cells sorted from blood. Source of these receptors: a man between 18 and 29 years old in good health. The conserved cysteine and the conserved F or W are not part of the CDR3 here. Each record gives: D gene, J gene, V gene, CDR3 protein. The D gene is left open where the match is weak.

>TRBD1|TRBJ2-2|TRBV19
ASTRDSANTGELF
>TRBD2|TRBJ2-7|TRBV27
ASSRGGIYEQY
>.|TRBJ1-5|TRBV19
ASSRQANQPQH
>TRBD1|TRBJ1-5|TRBV29-1
SVGTGNNQPQH
>.|TRBJ2-4|TRBV28
ASSTSGGGGY
>.|TRBJ2-1|TRBV7-7
ASSLGTNNEQF
>.|TRBJ1-2|TRBV28
ASRPQGSPRERYGYT
>TRBD2|TRBJ2-3|TRBV5-1
ASNPRGAADTQY
>TRBD1|TRBJ1-1|TRBV7-8
ASSLAPAGGNTEAF
>TRBD1|TRBJ2-7|TRBV5-6
ASSSAPGTGTYEQY
>.|TRBJ1-6|TRBV6-1
ASSEANRAGWAPLH
>.|TRBJ2-7|TRBV6-5
ASSYGRFLYEQY
>.|TRBJ1-6|TRBV7-2
ASSLTPGLNSPLH
>TRBD1|TRBJ2-7|TRBV27
ASSLSGQRVEQY
>TRBD1|TRBJ1-3|TRBV4-2
ASSRDRGSGNTIY
>.|TRBJ2-5|TRBV9
ASSVGSQGIQETQY
>.|TRBJ1-2|TRBV27
ASSLSRWAGDYGYT
>.|TRBJ1-4|TRBV6-1
ASSFNKGFNEKLF